The TCR beta chain under discussion was sequenced for a study of blood T cell repertoires in COVID-19. Study-wide background: T cells, B-cell-depleted T cells, or PBMCs provided the cDNA or gDNA that served as material.

V was cut by 1 base and J by 3 bases, with 16 bases left in between. Germline V lookup: CDR1 SGHVS, CDR2 FQNEAQ. This CDR3 contains 17 residues. Original processing methods: Reference gene primer amplification gave nucleated cell count estimates. Generated by immunoSEQ multiplex PCR, the TCRdb table keeps only in-frame clones and is missing some. V and J calls and clone size are as listed in that table; D and trimming were resolved from the DNA. The sample contains some 150,000 clones, 85% to 90% of which appear only once. The sequencing sample was made of peripheral blood. This chain uses TRBV7-8 with TRBJ1-5, with D possibly being TRBD1 (5 bases). The receptor was derived from a woman between 45 and 65 years old with active or convalescent COVID-19. This CDR3 is CASSLEGGAWDNQPQHF. The CDR3 bases are TGTGCCAGCAGCTTAGAGGGCGGGGCATGGGACAATCAGCCCCAGCATTTT.